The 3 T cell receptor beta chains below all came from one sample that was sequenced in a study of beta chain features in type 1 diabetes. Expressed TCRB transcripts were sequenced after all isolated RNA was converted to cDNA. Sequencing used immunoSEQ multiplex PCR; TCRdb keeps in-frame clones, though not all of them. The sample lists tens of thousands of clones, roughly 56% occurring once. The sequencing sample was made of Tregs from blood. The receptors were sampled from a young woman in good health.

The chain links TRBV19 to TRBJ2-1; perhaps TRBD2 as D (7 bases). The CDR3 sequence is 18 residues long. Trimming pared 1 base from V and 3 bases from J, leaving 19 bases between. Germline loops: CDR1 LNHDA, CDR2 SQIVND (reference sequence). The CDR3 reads CASSIGGGTQALYNEQFF. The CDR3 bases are TGTGCCAGTAGTATAGGGGGAGGGACACAAGCCCTCTACAATGAGCAGTTCTTC. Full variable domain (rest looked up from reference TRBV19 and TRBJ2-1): DGGITQSPKYLFRKEGQNVTLSCEQNLNHDAMYWYRQDPGQGLRLIYYSQIVNDFQKGDIAEGYSVSREKKESFPLTVTSAQKNPTAFYLCASSIGGGTQALYNEQFFGPGTRLTVL.

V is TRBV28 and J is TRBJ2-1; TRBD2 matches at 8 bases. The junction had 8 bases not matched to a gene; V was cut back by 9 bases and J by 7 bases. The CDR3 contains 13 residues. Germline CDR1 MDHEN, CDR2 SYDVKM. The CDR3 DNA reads TGTGCCAGTCTCACTAGCGGCTGGAATGAGCAGTTCTTC. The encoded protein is CASLTSGWNEQFF.

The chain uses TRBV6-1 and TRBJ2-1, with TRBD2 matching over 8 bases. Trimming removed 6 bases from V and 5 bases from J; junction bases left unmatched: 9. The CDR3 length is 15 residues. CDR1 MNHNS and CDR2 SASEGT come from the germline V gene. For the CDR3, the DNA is TGTGCCAGCAGAGGGGGGCTAGCGGGTGACAATGAGCAGTTCTTC. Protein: CASRGGLAGDNEQFF.